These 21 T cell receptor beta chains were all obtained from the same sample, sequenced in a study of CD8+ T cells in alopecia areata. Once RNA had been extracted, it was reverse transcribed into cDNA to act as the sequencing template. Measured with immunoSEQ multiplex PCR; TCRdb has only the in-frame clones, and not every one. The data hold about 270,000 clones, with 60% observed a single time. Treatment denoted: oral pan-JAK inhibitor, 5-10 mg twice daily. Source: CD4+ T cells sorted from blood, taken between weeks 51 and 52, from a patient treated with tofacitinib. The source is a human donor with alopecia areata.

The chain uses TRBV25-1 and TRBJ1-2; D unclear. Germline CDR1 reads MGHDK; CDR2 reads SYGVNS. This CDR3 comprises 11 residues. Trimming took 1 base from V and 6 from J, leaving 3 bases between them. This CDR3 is CASSESNGYTF. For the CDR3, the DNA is TGTGCCAGCAGTGAATCGAATGGCTACACCTTC.

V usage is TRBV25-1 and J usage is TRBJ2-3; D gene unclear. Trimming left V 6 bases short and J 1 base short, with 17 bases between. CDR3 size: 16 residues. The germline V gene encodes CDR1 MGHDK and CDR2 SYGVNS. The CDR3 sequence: CASSRGGGKRTDTQYF. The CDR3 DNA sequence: TGTGCCAGCAGCCGCGGTGGCGGTAAACGCACAGATACGCAGTATTTT.

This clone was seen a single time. Here the CDR3 reads CASSAKLAGLHSGELFF. The CDR3 nucleotides are TGCGCCAGCAGCGCGAAACTAGCGGGGCTACACTCCGGGGAGCTGTTTTTT. The V gene is TRBV5-1, the J gene TRBJ2-2, with 10 nucleotides matching TRBD2. The length of the CDR3 is 17 residues. Germline V gene lookup returns CDR1 SGHRS and CDR2 YFSETQ. V lost 4 bases, J lost 6 bases, and 12 bases stayed unmatched.

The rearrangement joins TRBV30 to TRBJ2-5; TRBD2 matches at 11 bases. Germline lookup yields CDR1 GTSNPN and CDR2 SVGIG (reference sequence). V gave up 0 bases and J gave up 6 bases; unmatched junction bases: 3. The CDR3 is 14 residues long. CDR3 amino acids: CAWSVLAGAKTQYF. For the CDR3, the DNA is TGTGCCTGGAGTGTACTAGCGGGGGCTAAGACCCAGTACTTC.

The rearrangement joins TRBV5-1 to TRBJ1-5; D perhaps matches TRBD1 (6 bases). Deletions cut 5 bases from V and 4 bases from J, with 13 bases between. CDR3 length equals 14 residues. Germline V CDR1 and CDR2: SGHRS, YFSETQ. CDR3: CASRQGPGNQPQHF. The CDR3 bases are TGCGCCAGCAGACAGGGCCCAGGGAATCAGCCCCAGCATTTT.

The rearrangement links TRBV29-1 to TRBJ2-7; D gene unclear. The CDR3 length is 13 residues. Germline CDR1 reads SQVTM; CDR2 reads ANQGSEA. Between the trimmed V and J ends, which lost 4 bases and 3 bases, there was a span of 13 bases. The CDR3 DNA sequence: TGCAGCGTTGTTCGCCTTGGGAACTACGAGCAGTACTTC. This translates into CSVVRLGNYEQYF.

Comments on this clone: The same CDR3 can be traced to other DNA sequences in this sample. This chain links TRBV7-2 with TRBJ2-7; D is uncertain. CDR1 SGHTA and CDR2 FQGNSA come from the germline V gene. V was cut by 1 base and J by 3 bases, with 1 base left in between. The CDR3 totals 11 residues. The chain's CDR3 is CASSLDYEQYF. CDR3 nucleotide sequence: TGTGCCAGCAGCTTAGACTACGAGCAGTACTTC. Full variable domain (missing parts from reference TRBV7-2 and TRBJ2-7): GAGVSQSPSNKVTEKGKDVELRCDPISGHTALYWYRQSLGQGLEFLIYFQGNSAPDKSGLPSDRFSAERTGGSVSTLTIQRTQQEDSAVYLCASSLDYEQYFGPGTRLTVT.

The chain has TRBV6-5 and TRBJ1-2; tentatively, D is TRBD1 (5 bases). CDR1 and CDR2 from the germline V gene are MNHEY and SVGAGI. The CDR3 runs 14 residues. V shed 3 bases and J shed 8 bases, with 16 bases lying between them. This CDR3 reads CASSYRGDPTGYTF. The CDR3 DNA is TGTGCCAGCAGTTATAGGGGCGACCCTACCGGCTACACCTTC.

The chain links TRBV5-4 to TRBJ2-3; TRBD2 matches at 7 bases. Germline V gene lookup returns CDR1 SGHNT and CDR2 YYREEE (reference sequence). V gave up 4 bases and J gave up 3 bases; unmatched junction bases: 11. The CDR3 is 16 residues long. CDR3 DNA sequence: TGTGCCAGCAGCCCGGGGTTTGCGGGGGTTACAGATACGCAGTATTTT. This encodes CASSPGFAGVTDTQYF. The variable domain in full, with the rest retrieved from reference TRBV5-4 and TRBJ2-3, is ETGVTQSPTHLIKTRGQQVTLRCSSQSGHNTVSWYQQALGQGPQFIFQYYREEENGRGNFPPRFSGLQFPNYSSELNVNALELDDSALYLCASSPGFAGVTDTQYFGPGTRLTVL.

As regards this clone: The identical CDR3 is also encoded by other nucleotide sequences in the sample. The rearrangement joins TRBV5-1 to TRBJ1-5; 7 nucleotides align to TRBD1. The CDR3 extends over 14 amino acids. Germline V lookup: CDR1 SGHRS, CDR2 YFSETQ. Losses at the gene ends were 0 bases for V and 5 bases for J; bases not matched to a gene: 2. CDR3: CASSLGQGDQPQHF. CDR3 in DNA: TGCGCCAGCAGCTTGGGCCAGGGGGATCAGCCCCAGCATTTT.

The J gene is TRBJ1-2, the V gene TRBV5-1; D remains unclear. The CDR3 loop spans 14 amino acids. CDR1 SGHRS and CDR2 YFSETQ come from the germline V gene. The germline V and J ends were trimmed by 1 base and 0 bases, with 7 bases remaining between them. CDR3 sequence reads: CASSLSLANYGYTF. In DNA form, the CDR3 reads TGCGCCAGCAGCTTGAGCTTAGCTAACTATGGCTACACCTTC.

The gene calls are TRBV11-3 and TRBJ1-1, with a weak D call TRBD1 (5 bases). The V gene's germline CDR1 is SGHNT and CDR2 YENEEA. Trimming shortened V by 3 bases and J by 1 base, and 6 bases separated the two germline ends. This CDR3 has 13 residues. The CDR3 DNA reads TGTGCCAGCAGCTTCGGGGCGAACACTGAAGCTTTCTTT. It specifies CASSFGANTEAFF.

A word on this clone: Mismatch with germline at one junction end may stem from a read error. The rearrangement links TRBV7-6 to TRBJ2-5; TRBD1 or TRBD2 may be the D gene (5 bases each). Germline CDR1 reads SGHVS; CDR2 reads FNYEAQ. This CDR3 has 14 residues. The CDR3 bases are TGTGCCAGCAACTTAGGGGCAGGCGGGGAGACCCAGTACTTC. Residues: CASNLGAGGETQYF.

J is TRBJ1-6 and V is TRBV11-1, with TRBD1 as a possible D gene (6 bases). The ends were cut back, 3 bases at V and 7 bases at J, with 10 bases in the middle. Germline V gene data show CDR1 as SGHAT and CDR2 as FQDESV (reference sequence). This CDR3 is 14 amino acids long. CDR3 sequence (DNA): TGTGCCAGCAGCTTTTCAGGGGTAAATTCACCCCTCCACTTT. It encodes CASSFSGVNSPLHF. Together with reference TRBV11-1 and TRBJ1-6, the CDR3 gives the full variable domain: EAEVAQSPRYKITEKSQAVAFWCDPISGHATLYWYRQILGQGPELLVQFQDESVVDDSQLPKDRFSAERLKGVDSTLKIQPAELGDSAMYLCASSFSGVNSPLHFGNGTRLTVT.

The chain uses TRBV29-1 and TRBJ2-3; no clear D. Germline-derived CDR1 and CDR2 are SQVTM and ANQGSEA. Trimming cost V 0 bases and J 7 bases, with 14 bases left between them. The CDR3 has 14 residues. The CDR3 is CSVEDRGSLNTQYF. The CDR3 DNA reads TGCAGCGTTGAAGATCGCGGCAGTCTAAATACGCAGTATTTT.

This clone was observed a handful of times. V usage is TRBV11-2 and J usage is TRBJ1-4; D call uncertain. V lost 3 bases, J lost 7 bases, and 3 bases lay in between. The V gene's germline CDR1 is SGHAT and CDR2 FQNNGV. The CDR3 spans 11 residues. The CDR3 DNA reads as TGTGCCAGCAGCTTGGGTGAAAAACTGTTTTTT. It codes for CASSLGEKLFF.

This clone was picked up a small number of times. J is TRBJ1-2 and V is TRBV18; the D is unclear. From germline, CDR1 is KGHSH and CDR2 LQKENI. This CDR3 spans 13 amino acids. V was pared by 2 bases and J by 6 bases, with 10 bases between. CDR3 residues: CASSPGRGDGYTF. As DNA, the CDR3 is TGTGCCAGCTCACCAGGTCGGGGTGATGGCTACACCTTC.

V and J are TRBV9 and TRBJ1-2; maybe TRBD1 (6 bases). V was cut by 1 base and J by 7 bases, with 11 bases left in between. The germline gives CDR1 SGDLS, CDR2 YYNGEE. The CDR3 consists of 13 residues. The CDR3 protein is CASSVLQGIGYTF. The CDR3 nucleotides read TGTGCCAGCAGCGTACTACAGGGAATTGGCTACACCTTC.

This CDR3 reads CASSERDRGYQPQHF. The CDR3 DNA is TGTGCCAGCAGTGAACGGGACAGGGGCTATCAGCCCCAGCATTTT. This chain joins TRBV2 and TRBJ1-5, with 10 bases identical to TRBD1. The CDR3 has 15 amino acids. Germline loops: CDR1 SNHLY, CDR2 FYNNEI. V dropped 2 bases and J dropped 5; count of bases not matched to a gene: 3.

The chain's CDR3 is CASSIRVSGTDTQYF. CDR3 coding DNA: TGTGCCAGCAGCATCAGGGTGTCGGGCACAGATACGCAGTATTTT. The chain is built from TRBV27 and TRBJ2-3; TRBD1 might be the D (5 bases). Germline V gene lookup returns CDR1 MNHEY and CDR2 SMNVEV (reference sequence). The V and J ends lost 6 bases and 1 base respectively, with 14 bases between them. The CDR3 is 15 amino acids.

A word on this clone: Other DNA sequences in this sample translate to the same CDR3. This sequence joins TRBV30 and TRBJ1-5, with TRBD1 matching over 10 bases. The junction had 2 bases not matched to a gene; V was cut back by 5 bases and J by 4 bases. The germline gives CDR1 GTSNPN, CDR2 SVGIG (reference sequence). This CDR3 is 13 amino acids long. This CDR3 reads CAWGQGGNQPQHF. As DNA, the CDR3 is TGTGCCTGGGGACAGGGGGGAAATCAGCCCCAGCATTTT.